This TCR beta chain was documented in a study of cytomegalovirus exposure and HLA in healthy donors. PCR employed 60 Vbeta and 13 Jbeta primers. Here immunoSEQ multiplex PCR was the method, and the copy in TCRdb shows in-frame clones only, minus some. Of 100,000 to 120,000 clones detected, 74% appear once; the ten largest clones hold roughly 4.2%. V was pared by 5 bases and J by 3 bases, with 22 bases between. CDR3 length: 17 residues. Germline V gene sequence: CDR1 SEHNR, CDR2 FQNEAQ (reference sequence). The sequenced material came from PBMCs. The chain has TRBV7-9 and TRBJ1-2; tentatively, D is TRBD1 (6 bases). The sequence was collected from a woman aged 40 to 50 in good health and CMV-seropositive. The CDR3 here is CASSPPRVGGDHYGYTF. Written as DNA, the CDR3 is TGTGCCAGCAGCCCCCCTCGGGTAGGGGGTGACCACTATGGCTACACCTTC. Full variable domain (remainder filled in from reference TRBV7-9 and TRBJ1-2): DTGVSQNPRHKITKRGQNVTFRCDPISEHNRLYWYRQTLGQGPEFLTYFQNEAQLEKSRLLSDRFSAERPKGSFSTLEIQRTEQGDSAMYLCASSPPRVGGDHYGYTFGSGTRLTVV.